This entry lists 10 T cell receptor beta chains sequenced from one sample in a study of T cell responses to AZD1222 COVID-19 vaccine. TCRdb's copy holds only in-frame clones and misses some; the assay was immunoSEQ multiplex PCR. The sample comprises approximately 200,000 clones, over 70% of which are singletons, and less than 3% rests with the top ten. The material was peripheral blood, obtained on day 0 of MenACWY control vaccination. The source of these receptors is an adult in good health.

The chain links TRBV5-1 to TRBJ2-1, with 9 nucleotides matching TRBD1. The CDR3 is 17 residues long. Per germline, CDR1 SGHRS and CDR2 YFSETQ. The J segment lost 5 bases and the V segment lost 2 bases, leaving 11 bases of the junction unmatched. The DNA for the CDR3 is TGCGCCAGCAGCTTAAATTCCGGGACAGGGATGGACAATGAGCAGTTCTTC. This translates into CASSLNSGTGMDNEQFF.

The V and J genes are TRBV7-2 and TRBJ2-6; D gene ambiguous. V was trimmed by 2 bases and J by 4 bases, leaving 6 bases between them. From germline, CDR1 is SGHTA and CDR2 FQGNSA. The CDR3 extends over 14 amino acids. CDR3: CASSLFPGANVLTF. The CDR3 nucleotides read TGTGCCAGCAGCTTATTTCCCGGGGCCAACGTCCTGACTTTC. Filled out from reference TRBV7-2 and TRBJ2-6, the complete variable domain reads GAGVSQSPSNKVTEKGKDVELRCDPISGHTALYWYRQSLGQGLEFLIYFQGNSAPDKSGLPSDRFSAERTGGSVSTLTIQRTQQEDSAVYLCASSLFPGANVLTFGAGSRLTVL.

This chain links TRBV20-1 with TRBJ1-2, with D unclear. The germline CDR1 and CDR2 sequences are DFQATT and SNEGSKA (reference sequence). Trimming removed 3 bases at V and 6 bases at J, with 8 bases between. The CDR3 runs to 11 residues. CDR3 coding DNA: TGCAGTGCTAGTAAGGGCCATGGCTACACCTTC. Translated: CSASKGHGYTF.

The chain employs TRBV5-6 and TRBJ1-2, with TRBD1 as a possible D gene (6 bases). V was clipped by 1 base and J by 3 bases, with 22 bases between them. The CDR3 length is 18 residues. CDR1 is SGHDT, CDR2 YYEEEE, per germline. This CDR3 reads CASSLPATAPGVDYGYTF. CDR3 in DNA: TGTGCCAGCAGCTTGCCCGCAACAGCCCCAGGGGTCGACTATGGCTACACCTTC.

This chain links TRBV5-5 with TRBJ2-4, with TRBD2 matching over 16 bases. The germline V gene encodes CDR1 SGHKS and CDR2 YYEKEE (reference sequence). V gave up 4 bases and J gave up 1 base; unmatched junction bases: 5. There are 18 residues in the CDR3. The CDR3 region is CASSLGLAGGIAKNIQYF. CDR3 nucleotide sequence: TGTGCCAGCAGCCTGGGACTAGCGGGAGGGATTGCCAAAAACATTCAGTACTTC.

This clone was counted once. The V gene is TRBV7-3, the J gene TRBJ1-3, with 7 bases lining up with TRBD1. V trimming: 5 bases; J trimming: 15 bases; junction bases outside the gene matches: 13. This CDR3 spans 13 amino acids. Germline CDR1 is SGHTA and CDR2 is FQGTGA. CDR3 residues: CASSRDRQGRTYF. In DNA form, the CDR3 reads TGTGCCAGCAGCAGAGACCGACAGGGCCGAACATATTTT.

The J gene is TRBJ2-7, the V gene TRBV28; D tentatively fits TRBD1 or TRBD2 (5 bases each). This CDR3 is 14 amino acids long. Germline loops: CDR1 MDHEN, CDR2 SYDVKM. V was cut by 5 bases and J by 2 bases, with 13 bases left in between. CDR3 sequence (DNA): TGTGCCAGCAGTAGGTTTGGGACCACCTACGAGCAGTACTTC. Translated, it gives CASSRFGTTYEQYF.

This clone was seen just once. The chain employs TRBV18 and TRBJ1-5; TRBD1 matches 7 bases. Germline V gene lookup returns CDR1 KGHSH and CDR2 LQKENI. Trimming removed 3 bases from V and 0 bases from J; junction bases left unmatched: 8. The CDR3 has 17 amino acids. The chain's CDR3 is CASSPSGGETSNQPQHF. CDR3 DNA: TGTGCCAGCTCACCCTCAGGGGGGGAGACTAGCAATCAGCCCCAGCATTTT.

The genes are TRBV3-1 (or the pseudogene TRBV3-2) and TRBJ1-1, with 8 nucleotides matching TRBD1. V was clipped by 5 bases and J by 0 bases; unmatched bases: 5. The CDR3 loop spans 15 amino acids. Looked up from germline, CDR1 is LGHDT and CDR2 is YNNKEL (reference sequence). CDR3 bases: TGTGCCAGCAGCAAGCCGGGACAGGTGAACACTGAAGCTTTCTTT. This sequence encodes CASSKPGQVNTEAFF.

This sequence joins TRBV15 and TRBJ1-1, with 11 bases identical to TRBD1. The germline V gene encodes CDR1 LNHNV and CDR2 YYDKDF (reference sequence). The CDR3 contains 16 residues. V was clipped by 8 bases and J by 6 bases; unmatched bases: 14. This chain's CDR3 is CATSRSIGTGGPEAFF. Written as DNA, the CDR3 is TGTGCCACCTCGAGAAGTATAGGGACAGGGGGGCCTGAAGCTTTCTTT.